The next 5 T cell receptor beta chains were all read from a single sample in a study of blood T cell repertoires in COVID-19 (dated by TCRdb to the early 2020s). The method behind the library was the immunoSEQ multiplex PCR assay. TCRdb took this table from immuneACCESS and kept in-frame rearrangements with V and J called. Such tables lack part of the clones; where checked against another copy, unresolved V genes explain under half of the gap, and the rest is unexplained. The sample yields 200,000 to 250,000 clones; about 90% were counted once. 1.9% of the sample rests with the top ten. The sequencing input was peripheral blood. Receptors were obtained from a man aged 35 to 55 with active or convalescent COVID-19.

V gene TRBV5-6 combines with J gene TRBJ1-1; 7 nucleotides line up with TRBD1. The ends lost 1 base at V and 1 base at J; junction bases unmatched: 7. Germline V gene sequence: CDR1 SGHDT, CDR2 YYEEEE. This CDR3 contains 16 residues. The CDR3 loop reads CASSLFSGGPNTEAFF. The CDR3 bases are TGTGCCAGCAGCTTGTTTTCAGGGGGTCCGAACACTGAAGCTTTCTTT.

The CDR3 loop is CASSRDRGDTEAFF. The CDR3 bases are TGTGCCAGCAGCCGGGACAGGGGTGACACTGAAGCTTTCTTT. The V and J genes are TRBV7-3 and TRBJ1-1, with TRBD1 matching over 10 bases. After removal of 5 bases from V and 3 bases from J, the junction contained 3 bases not matched to a gene. Germline CDR1 SGHTA, CDR2 FQGTGA. The CDR3 loop spans 14 amino acids.

This chain uses TRBV28 with TRBJ2-7; D is uncertain. There are 12 residues in the CDR3. Germline V gene sequence: CDR1 MDHEN, CDR2 SYDVKM. The germline V and J ends were trimmed by 2 bases and 4 bases, with 6 bases remaining between them. The CDR3 sequence: CASSLRAYEQYF. CDR3 DNA: TGTGCCAGCAGTTTAAGAGCGTACGAGCAGTACTTC.

The chain recombines TRBV28 with TRBJ2-5; 13 bases map to TRBD2. Germline loops: CDR1 MDHEN, CDR2 SYDVKM. V shed 6 bases and J 5 bases; nucleotides not matched to a gene: 6. The CDR3 is 15 residues long. The CDR3 DNA is TGTGCCAGCAGCCGAGGACTAGCGGGGGAGGAGACCCAGTACTTC. Its translation is CASSRGLAGEETQYF.

The genes are TRBV6-5 and TRBJ2-1; the D gene is possibly TRBD2 (5 bases). The CDR3 runs to 13 residues. V dropped 8 bases and J dropped 9 bases, with 17 bases sitting between them. In germline, CDR1 is MNHEY, CDR2 SVGAGI. The CDR3 sequence is CASQRVESGEQFF. The CDR3 region has the DNA TGTGCCAGCCAGAGGGTTGAGAGCGGTGAGCAGTTCTTC.